A single sample gave rise to the 15 T cell receptor beta chains below, sequenced in a study of T cells in Graves' hyperthyroidism and ophthalmopathy. Authors of the study amplified TCR beta CDR3 regions from RNA transcripts. The HTBI primer set was used in a first-round RT-PCR of the TCR CDR3. TCRdb itself ran the multiplex PCR reads through MiXCR, one entry per CDR3 protein. The table has some 440,000 distinct CDR3 sequences, around a sixth seen once. The sequenced material came from blood. These receptors were taken from a woman aged 18-29 years with Graves' hyperthyroidism.

This clonotype was found many times. The genes are TRBV28 and TRBJ2-1; 10 nucleotides line up with TRBD2. The CDR3 consists of 18 residues. CDR1 is MDHEN and CDR2 is SYDVKM in the germline V gene. V lost 6 bases to trimming and J lost 1 base; unmatched junction nucleotides: 12. CDR3 in DNA: TGTGCCAGCAGACAAGCGGGAGGGTCATTAGGGTCCTACAATGAGCAGTTCTTC. Translating it yields CASRQAGGSLGSYNEQFF.

This clonotype has a handful of counts. The chain combines TRBV7-3 with TRBJ2-7, with unresolved D. Germline assignment: CDR1 SGHTA and CDR2 FQGTGA. The CDR3 length is 14 residues. The V and J ends lost 2 bases and 2 bases respectively, with 10 bases between them. CDR3 in DNA: TGTGCCAGCAGCTTAGAGGCGGCGACCTACGAGCAGTACTTC. This sequence encodes CASSLEAATYEQYF.

This clonotype showed up many times. The chain is built from TRBV28 and TRBJ2-3, with D unresolved. The CDR3 covers 17 residues. V dropped 6 bases and J dropped 0 bases, with 19 bases sitting between them. Germline CDR1 MDHEN, CDR2 SYDVKM. The CDR3: CASSPTTSASSTDTQYF. DNA of the CDR3: TGTGCCAGCAGCCCCACAACAAGCGCCTCAAGCACAGATACGCAGTATTTT.

This clonotype was seen many times. V is TRBV12-3 or TRBV12-4 and J is TRBJ1-2; a possible D gene is TRBD1 (5 bases). Trimming took 6 bases from V and 1 from J, leaving 9 bases between them. This CDR3 contains 13 residues. The CDR3 DNA follows: TGTGCCAGCAGCCCTGACAGTAACTATGGCTACACCTTC. It translates to CASSPDSNYGYTF.

This clonotype appeared many times. This sequence joins TRBV7-2 and TRBJ2-7; D may be TRBD2 (5 bases). Germline CDR1 reads SGHTA; CDR2 reads FQGNSA. The V and J ends lost 3 bases and 3 bases respectively, with 15 bases between them. The CDR3 loop spans 15 amino acids. CDR3 coding DNA: TGTGCCAGCAGCTTTCCCCGGAGCGGATACTACGAGCAGTACTTC. This gives the protein CASSFPRSGYYEQYF.

This clonotype was picked up many times. The chain has TRBV6-2 or TRBV6-3 and TRBJ2-3; D gene ambiguous. Trimming took off 4 bases at V and 4 bases at J, with 6 bases between the two ends. The length of the CDR3 is 12 residues. CDR1 and CDR2 from the germline V gene are MNHEY and SVGEGT. The CDR3 nucleotides are TGTGCCAGCAGTTCAATAGCAGATACGCAGTATTTT. Translating gives CASSSIADTQYF.

This clonotype was seen repeatedly, ten times or more. V is TRBV7-2 and J is TRBJ1-5; D gene unclear. The CDR3 has 15 residues. V lost 5 bases and J lost 0, with 11 bases in between. Germline lookup yields CDR1 SGHTA and CDR2 FQGNSA. The CDR3 here is CASSPEGYSNQPQHF. CDR3 nucleotides: TGTGCCAGCAGCCCGGAGGGTTATAGCAATCAGCCCCAGCATTTT.

In its sample, this clonotype was seen a few times. The chain joins TRBV4-1 to TRBJ1-1, with 7 nucleotides matching TRBD1. Germline values: CDR1 MGHRA, CDR2 YSYEKL. Trimming cost V 2 bases and J 2 bases; bases outside gene matches: 2. The CDR3 runs 14 residues. The DNA for the CDR3 is TGCGCCAGCAGCCAAAGACAGGGCAACACTGAAGCTTTCTTT. It codes for CASSQRQGNTEAFF.

This clonotype occurred many times. The chain carries TRBV20-1 and TRBJ2-3; D may be TRBD2 (7 bases). The CDR3 spans 20 residues. The V gene lost 4 bases and the J gene lost 2 bases, with 31 bases spanning the gap. Germline-derived CDR1 and CDR2 are DFQATT and SNEGSKA (reference sequence). The CDR3 protein is CSAIRRGGAVDGVSTDTQYF. In DNA form, the CDR3 reads TGCAGTGCTATCCGTAGGGGGGGGGCCGTAGATGGAGTCTCCACAGATACGCAGTATTTT.

This clonotype was found a few times. The gene calls are TRBV27 and TRBJ2-7, with 11 bases lining up with TRBD2. Losses at the gene ends were 6 bases for V and 3 bases for J; bases not matched to a gene: 7. The CDR3 has 15 amino acids. The germline V gene has CDR1 MNHEY and CDR2 SMNVEV (reference sequence). CDR3 sequence (DNA): TGTGCCAGCAGAGATCTAGCGGGGGGAAACTACGAGCAGTACTTC. Its translation is CASRDLAGGNYEQYF.

The rearrangement links TRBV18 to TRBJ2-1, with 8 bases identical to TRBD1. The CDR3 runs to 17 residues. Unmatched junction bases numbered 12, after V lost 6 bases and J lost 2 bases. Germline V gives CDR1 KGHSH, CDR2 LQKENI. The chain's CDR3 is CASSQEFTGGPYNEQFF. DNA for the CDR3: TGTGCCAGCTCTCAAGAATTTACAGGGGGACCCTACAATGAGCAGTTCTTC.

This clonotype was detected many times. The chain has TRBV6-2 or TRBV6-3 and TRBJ2-7; 11 nucleotides match TRBD1. V gave up 6 bases and J gave up 7 bases; unmatched junction bases: 5. Germline V lookup: CDR1 MNHEY, CDR2 SVGEGT. This CDR3 has 13 residues. CDR3 in DNA: TGTGCCAGCAGCGGACAGGGGGCACGAGAGCAGTACTTC. This encodes CASSGQGAREQYF.

This clonotype was found many times. The chain couples TRBV2 to TRBJ2-1; the match to TRBD1 covers 8 bases. Germline V gives CDR1 SNHLY, CDR2 FYNNEI. The CDR3 length is 17 residues. J was trimmed by 4 bases and V by 6 bases; bases with no gene match: 14. CDR3 sequence reads: CASSPFPGTGTYNEQFF. CDR3 DNA sequence: TGTGCCAGCAGCCCATTCCCCGGGACAGGCACATACAATGAGCAGTTCTTC.

This clonotype was detected ten times or more. The gene calls are TRBV7-3 and TRBJ2-1, with D tentatively TRBD2 (5 bases). Trimming removed 5 bases at V and 3 bases at J, with 11 bases between. Germline CDR1 and CDR2: SGHTA and FQGTGA. The CDR3 loop spans 14 amino acids. CDR3 sequence (DNA): TGTGCCAGCAGCACGGGGTCCGTCTACAATGAGCAGTTCTTC. Translated, it gives CASSTGSVYNEQFF. The entire variable domain, with the rest obtained from reference TRBV7-3 and TRBJ2-1, is as follows: GAGVSQTPSNKVTEKGKYVELRCDPISGHTALYWYRQSLGQGPEFLIYFQGTGAADDSGLPNDRFFAVRPEGSVSTLKIQRTERGDSAVYLCASSTGSVYNEQFFGPGTRLTVL.

Only a few counts were recorded for this clonotype. This chain joins TRBV7-9 and TRBJ2-7; TRBD2 might be the D (6 bases). V was clipped by 2 bases and J by 6 bases, with 14 bases between them. Germline V gene lookup returns CDR1 SEHNR and CDR2 FQNEAQ (reference sequence). The CDR3 loop spans 14 amino acids. The CDR3 protein is CASSLTSLPAEQYF. The CDR3 DNA sequence: TGTGCCAGCAGCTTAACTAGCCTCCCTGCCGAGCAGTACTTC.